This TCR beta chain was recovered during a study of cytomegalovirus exposure and HLA in healthy donors. The CDR3 runs 14 residues. Per the germline V gene, CDR1 is SGHNT and CDR2 is YYREEE (reference sequence). V shed 3 bases and J shed 0 bases, with 6 bases lying between them. Primers included in the PCR were 60 Vbeta and 13 Jbeta primers. The repertoire was sequenced with immunoSEQ multiplex PCR; TCRdb's copy has only in-frame clones and lacks some. There are about 98,000 clones in the sample; more than 70% occur only once, and roughly 11% lies in the top ten. This clonotype was obtained from a man aged 18 to 35 in good health and CMV-seropositive. The specimen was PBMCs. The genes are TRBV5-4 and TRBJ2-2; no clear D. Written as DNA, the CDR3 is TGTGCCAGCAGCTCTGAGGCGAACACCGGGGAGCTGTTTTTT. It yields the protein CASSSEANTGELFF.